This passage covers 2 T cell receptor beta chains from one sample sequenced in a study of T-cell reconstitution after alpha-beta-depleted transplantation in children. Unique molecular identifiers featured in how the TCRbeta library was prepared. TCRdb re-derived calls from the PCR reads in MiXCR, one entry per CDR3 protein. The table lists hundreds of thousands of distinct CDR3 sequences, over 10% of them singletons, with around 2.2% in the top ten. Here the sequenced sample was PBMCs, mostly from graft donor cells, taken 360 days after TCRalphabeta/CD19-depleted stem cell transplant. These TCRs come from a male patient younger than 18 who had a stem cell transplant for acute myeloid leukemia, so the T cells may come from the graft donor.

On this clonotype itself: A read error may be the cause here, since a much bigger clone is one base away. V and J are TRBV3-1 and TRBJ2-6; D remains unclear. CDR3 length: 18 amino acids. In germline, CDR1 is LGHDT, CDR2 YNNKEL (reference sequence). The CDR3 DNA sequence: TGTGCCTGCAGCCAAGGATCCGTGGGCCCATCTGGGGCCAACGTCCTGACTTTC. Translated: CACSQGSVGPSGANVLTF.

This clonotype was observed many times. This chain uses TRBV20-1 with TRBJ1-6, with D hard to call. The germline V gene has CDR1 DFQATT and CDR2 SNEGSKA (reference sequence). This CDR3 contains 13 residues. The CDR3 nucleotides read TGCAGCGCCTTGGGCGGAAATAATTCACCCCTCCACTTT. The encoded protein is CSALGGNNSPLHF.